This paragraph covers one TCR beta chain sequence. Its specificity is not known. The record originates from a study of T cells expressing NK-cell markers. Overall study context: Repertoires of TCR beta were obtained from T cells sorted as CD3+CD56+NKG2C+, CD3+CD56+NKG2C- and CD3+CD56-NKG2C+. Findings of the study overall: The leading position in the CD3+CD56-NKG2C+ fraction of several donors also went to these clonotypes. It remained uncertain whether the expanded NKG2C+ T cell clones were specific for HCMV antigens.

The germline V gene encodes CDR1 SQVTM and CDR2 ANQGSEA. The CDR3 is made up of 13 amino acids. After re-calling the 5' RACE reads, TCRdb lists one entry per CDR3 protein, DNA absent. The sample table sets out roughly 300,000 distinct CDR3 sequences. The chain combines TRBV29-1 with TRBJ2-5; TCRdb reports TRBD1, a call that lacks DNA to check it against. The sequence came from a woman aged 18-70 years in good health. Specimen: blood T cells: a sorted CD56 or NKG2C T cell subset, CD4+ or CD8+ T cells, or bulk PBMC T cells (not recorded which). CDR3 residues: CSAELTPGVAQYF.